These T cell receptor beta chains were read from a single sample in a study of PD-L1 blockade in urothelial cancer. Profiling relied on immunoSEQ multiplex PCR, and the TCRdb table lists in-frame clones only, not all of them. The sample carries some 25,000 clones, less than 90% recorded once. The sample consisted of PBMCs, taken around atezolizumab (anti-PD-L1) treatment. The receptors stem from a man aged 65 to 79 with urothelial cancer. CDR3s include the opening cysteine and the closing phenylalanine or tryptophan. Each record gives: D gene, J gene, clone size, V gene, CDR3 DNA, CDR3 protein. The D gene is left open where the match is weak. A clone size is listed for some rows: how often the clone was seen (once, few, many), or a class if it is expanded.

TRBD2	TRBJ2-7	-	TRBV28	TGTGCCAGCAGCACCCCTTTCATAGGACTAGCGGGAGATAACGAGCAGTACTTC	CASSTPFIGLAGDNEQYF
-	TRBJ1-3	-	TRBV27	TGTGCCAGCAGGCGGACAGCTGGAAACACCATATATTTT	CASRRTAGNTIYF
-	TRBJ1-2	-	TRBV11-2	TGTGCCAGCAGCTTAGATCCGCTAGACTATGGCTACACCTTC	CASSLDPLDYGYTF
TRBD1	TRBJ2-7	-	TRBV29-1	TGCAGCATCCTGGAGGGGGACAGGGCCTCCGAGCAGTACTTC	CSILEGDRASEQYF
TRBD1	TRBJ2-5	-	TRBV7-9	TGTGCCAGCAGCCAAGGGACAGGGGGCGAAGAGACCCAGTACTTC	CASSQGTGGEETQYF
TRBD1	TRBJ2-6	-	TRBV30	TGTGCCTGGAGTCAACCAACAGGGGTTTCTGGGGCCAACGTCCCGACTTTC	CAWSQPTGVSGANVPTF
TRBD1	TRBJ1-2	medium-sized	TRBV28	TGTGCCAGCAGCCGCCCCGTAACGAGACAGGGCTACGGCTACACCTTC	CASSRPVTRQGYGYTF
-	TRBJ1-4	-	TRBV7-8	TGTGCCAGCAGCTATGGACTGGGTGAGGAAAAACTGTTTTTT	CASSYGLGEEKLFF
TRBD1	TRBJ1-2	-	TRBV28	TGTGCCAGCAGTTTCGGGACAGGGGTCTATGGCTACACCTTC	CASSFGTGVYGYTF
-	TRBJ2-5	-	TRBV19	TGTGCCACCGCGTACCAAGAGACCCAGTACTTC	CATAYQETQYF
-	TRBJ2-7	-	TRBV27	TGTGCCAGCAGCCATCCCTCGGGGGTCTCCTACGAGCAGTACTTC	CASSHPSGVSYEQYF
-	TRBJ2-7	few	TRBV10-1	TGCGCCAGCAGTGAAAACAGTTACTACGAGCAGTACTTC	CASSENSYYEQYF
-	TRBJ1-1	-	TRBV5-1	TGCGCCAGCAGCCGGACGGGGGGCACTGAAGCTTTCTTT	CASSRTGGTEAFF
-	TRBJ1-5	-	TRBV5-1	TGCGCCAGCAGCTTGAACTCCGATCAGCCCCAGCATTTT	CASSLNSDQPQHF
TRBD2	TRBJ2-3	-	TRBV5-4	TGTGCCAGCAGCCAAAGGGAGGGTGGAGATACGCAGTATTTT	CASSQREGGDTQYF
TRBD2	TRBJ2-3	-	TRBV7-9	TGTGCCAGCAGCTTGACTAGCGGGAGCGGGACAGATACGCAGTATTTT	CASSLTSGSGTDTQYF
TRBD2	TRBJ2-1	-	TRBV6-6	TGTGCCAGCCTTAGTTCGGGACTAGTCTACAATGAGCAGTTCTTC	CASLSSGLVYNEQFF
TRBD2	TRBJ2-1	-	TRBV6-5	TGTGCCAGCAGTCCCGGGACTAGCGGGAGCTATGAGCAGTTCTTC	CASSPGTSGSYEQFF
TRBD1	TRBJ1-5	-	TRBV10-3	TGTGCCATCCAAGGGGGCCCAAATCAGCCCCAGCATTTT	CAIQGGPNQPQHF
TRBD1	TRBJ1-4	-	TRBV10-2	TGCGCCAGCAGTGATTTGGGGACAGCAAATGAAAAACTGTTTTTT	CASSDLGTANEKLFF
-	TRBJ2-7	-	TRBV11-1	TGTGCCAGCAGCTTATCTAGGAACTCCTACGAGCAGTACTTC	CASSLSRNSYEQYF
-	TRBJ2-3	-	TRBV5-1	TGCGCCAGCAGCTTGGCCGGAGGGGATCCAGATACGCAGTATTTT	CASSLAGGDPDTQYF
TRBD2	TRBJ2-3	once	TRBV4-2	TGTGCCAGCAGCCAAGATCCAGGGGGGGCGGGAGGGCGGACGGCAGATACGCAGTATTTT	CASSQDPGGAGGRTADTQYF
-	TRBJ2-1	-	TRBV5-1	TGCGCCAGCAGCTACGGGACTGGAAACTACAATGAGCAGTTCTTC	CASSYGTGNYNEQFF
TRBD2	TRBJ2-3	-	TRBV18	TGTGCCAGCTCACCACCGAATAGCGGGAGCTACACAGATACGCAGTATTTT	CASSPPNSGSYTDTQYF
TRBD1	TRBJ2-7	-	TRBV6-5	TGTGCCAGCAGTTACATTGGGACAGGGGGTCGCGAGCAGTACTTC	CASSYIGTGGREQYF
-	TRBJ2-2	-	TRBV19	TGTGCCAGTACCTTGACTGGGAACACCGGGGAGCTGTTTTTT	CASTLTGNTGELFF
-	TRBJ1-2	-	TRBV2	TGTGCCAGCAGTGGGGACATGAACTATGGCTACACCTTC	CASSGDMNYGYTF
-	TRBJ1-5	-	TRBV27	TGTGCCAGCAGTTCTGGCAATCAGCCCCAGCATTTT	CASSSGNQPQHF
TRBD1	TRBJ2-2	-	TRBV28	TGTGCCAGCAGTTTGGGGACAGGGGGGTTAAAGGCCGGGGAGCTGTTTTTT	CASSLGTGGLKAGELFF
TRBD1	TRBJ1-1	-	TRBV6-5	TGTGCCAGCAGCCCCTCGGGACAGGGGGGAGCTTTCTTT	CASSPSGQGGAFF
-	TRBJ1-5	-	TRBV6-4	TGTGCCAGCAGTGACTCGAGTTCTCAGCCCCAGCATTTT	CASSDSSSQPQHF
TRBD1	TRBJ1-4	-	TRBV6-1	TGTGCCAGCAGGGCTCGGGACAGGAACGAAAAACTGTTTTTT	CASRARDRNEKLFF
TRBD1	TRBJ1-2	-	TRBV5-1	TGCGCCAGCAGCTTGCTCAAGGACAGGGCCTATGGCTACACCTTC	CASSLLKDRAYGYTF
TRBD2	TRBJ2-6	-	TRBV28	TGTGCCAGCAGTTTGCGGGGGAACTCTGGGGCCAACGTCCTGACTTTC	CASSLRGNSGANVLTF
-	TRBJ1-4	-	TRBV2	TGTGCCAGCAAGAGGGGGTTTTTAACTAATGAAAAACTGTTTTTT	CASKRGFLTNEKLFF
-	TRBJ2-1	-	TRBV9	TGTGCCAGCAGCGTTCAAGTCCAGTCCCCGACCTACAATGAGCAGTTCTTC	CASSVQVQSPTYNEQFF
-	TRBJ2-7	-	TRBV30	TGTGCCTCCAGTCGCTCCTTGTCCAACTACGAGCAGTACTTC	CASSRSLSNYEQYF
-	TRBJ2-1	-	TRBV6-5	TGTGCCAGCTGGCACAATGAGCAGTTCTTC	CASWHNEQFF
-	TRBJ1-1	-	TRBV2	TGTGCCAGCAGTGAAATTCGGCGAGCGACTGAAGCTTTCTTT	CASSEIRRATEAFF
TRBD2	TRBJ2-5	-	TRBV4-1	TGCGCCAGCAGCCAACCCGGGGGGGGGAAAGAGACCCAGTACTTC	CASSQPGGGKETQYF
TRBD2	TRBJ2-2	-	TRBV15	TGTGCCACCAGCAGGAACCTAGCGGGTCCCGGGGAGCTGTTTTTT	CATSRNLAGPGELFF
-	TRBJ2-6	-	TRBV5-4	TGTGCCAGCAGCCCTTCAGGCCGATCTGGGGCCAACGTCCTGACTTTC	CASSPSGRSGANVLTF
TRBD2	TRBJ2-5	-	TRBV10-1	TGCGCCAGCAGTGCGGTAGGCGGGGGGCAAGAGACCCAGTACTTC	CASSAVGGGQETQYF
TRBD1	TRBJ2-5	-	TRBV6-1	TGTGCCAGCAGTGAAAGCCGGGGACAGGGCCCCCAAGAGACCCAGTACTTC	CASSESRGQGPQETQYF
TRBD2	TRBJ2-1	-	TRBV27	TGTGCCAGCAGTGGCCGCGGGCGGGGGGGATACAATGAGCAGTTCTTC	CASSGRGRGGYNEQFF
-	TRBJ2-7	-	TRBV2	TGTGCCAGTGGACAGAGTTCCTACGAGCAGTACTTC	CASGQSSYEQYF
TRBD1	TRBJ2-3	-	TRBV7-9	TGTGCCAGCAGCCTTAGTAGGGGCAGGGGGCTGGATACGCAGTATTTT	CASSLSRGRGLDTQYF
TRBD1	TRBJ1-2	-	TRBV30	TGTGCCTGGAAAGGGGACAGGAACTATGGCTACACCTTC	CAWKGDRNYGYTF
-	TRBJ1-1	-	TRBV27	TGTGCCAGCAGCCCTTGGAACAGGGTAACTGAAGCTTTCTTT	CASSPWNRVTEAFF
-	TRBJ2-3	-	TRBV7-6	TGTGCCAGCAGCTTAGACAGGGATCGCACAGATACGCAGTATTTT	CASSLDRDRTDTQYF